One and the same sample provided the 20 T cell receptor beta chains below, sequenced in a study of blood T cell repertoires in COVID-19. Libraries were prepared by immunoSEQ multiplex PCR; TCRdb keeps only in-frame clonotypes and omits some of them. The sample consists of about 120,000 clones, around 81% of them appearing once. The sequenced sample consisted of peripheral blood. These receptors all come from a man in his 70s with acute or convalescent COVID-19.

The rearrangement joins TRBV27 to TRBJ1-5; D is unresolved. CDR3 length equals 12 residues. V was clipped by 6 bases and J by 0 bases, with 3 bases between them. Germline CDR1 MNHEY, CDR2 SMNVEV (reference sequence). The CDR3 region is CASSYSNQPQHF. CDR3 DNA: TGTGCCAGCAGCTATAGCAATCAGCCCCAGCATTTT.

The V and J genes are TRBV7-8 and TRBJ2-1; perhaps TRBD1 as D (6 bases). The germline V gene has CDR1 SGHVS and CDR2 FQNEAQ. The germline V and J ends were trimmed by 5 bases and 4 bases, with 12 bases remaining between them. The length of the CDR3 is 14 residues. This CDR3 reads CASSLDSTYNEQFF. The CDR3 coding sequence is TGTGCCAGCAGCCTGGACAGTACGTACAATGAGCAGTTCTTC. Full variable domain (missing parts from reference TRBV7-8 and TRBJ2-1): GAGVSQSPRYKVAKRGQDVALRCDPISGHVSLFWYQQALGQGPEFLTYFQNEAQLDKSGLPSDRFFAERPEGSVSTLKIQRTQQEDSAVYLCASSLDSTYNEQFFGPGTRLTVL.

This sequence joins TRBV6-6 and TRBJ2-6; unclear D gene. Germline V gene sequence: CDR1 MNHNY, CDR2 SVGAGI (reference sequence). Deletions cut 5 bases from V and 0 bases from J, with 14 bases between. The CDR3 has 17 amino acids. In DNA, the CDR3 is TGTGCCAGCAGTCAAATGCAGGCGCTCTCTGGGGCCAACGTCCTGACTTTC. Its protein product is CASSQMQALSGANVLTF.

This rearrangement joins TRBV3-1 (or the pseudogene TRBV3-2) to TRBJ1-2, with 11 bases matching TRBD1. From germline, CDR1 is LGHDT and CDR2 YNNKEL (reference sequence). V shed 1 base and J 8 bases; nucleotides not matched to a gene: 6. This CDR3 spans 15 amino acids. In nucleotides, the CDR3 is TGTGCCAGCAGCCAAGGCCGGGACAGGGGGTACGGCTACACCTTC. Its protein is CASSQGRDRGYGYTF.

The V call is TRBV10-3, the J call TRBJ2-7, with D unclear. This CDR3 comprises 13 residues. The V gene's germline CDR1 is ENHRY and CDR2 SYGVKD. Trimming pared 0 bases from V and 2 bases from J, leaving 5 bases between. The CDR3 sequence is CAISESSAYEQYF. Written as DNA, the CDR3 is TGTGCCATCAGTGAGTCGTCGGCCTACGAGCAGTACTTC.

The chain employs TRBV5-6 and TRBJ2-1; 9 nucleotides match TRBD1. The CDR3 contains 14 residues. In germline, CDR1 is SGHDT, CDR2 YYEEEE. With V trimmed by 2 bases and J by 9 bases, 6 bases remained unmatched. The CDR3 region is CASSFGTGIGEQFF. CDR3 nucleotide sequence: TGTGCCAGCAGCTTCGGGACAGGGATAGGTGAGCAGTTCTTC.

This clone was seen more than once but under ten times. V usage is TRBV5-4 and J usage is TRBJ1-1; no clear D gene. From germline, CDR1 is SGHNT and CDR2 YYREEE (reference sequence). Trimming took 0 bases from V and 0 from J, leaving 12 bases between them. This CDR3 is 16 amino acids long. The CDR3 region has the DNA TGTGCCAGCAGCTTGGGTGGCGAGGAACTGAACACTGAAGCTTTCTTT. The encoded protein is CASSLGGEELNTEAFF. The whole variable domain, filled in from reference TRBV5-4 and TRBJ1-1, reads ETGVTQSPTHLIKTRGQQVTLRCSSQSGHNTVSWYQQALGQGPQFIFQYYREEENGRGNFPPRFSGLQFPNYSSELNVNALELDDSALYLCASSLGGEELNTEAFFGQGTRLTVV.

This chain joins TRBV11-3 and TRBJ2-1; 7 bases agree with TRBD1. Trimming cost V 4 bases and J 7 bases; bases outside gene matches: 4. Germline values: CDR1 SGHNT, CDR2 YENEEA. The CDR3 runs 13 residues. As DNA, the CDR3 is TGTGCCAGCAGCTCGGGACAGCTGAATGAGCAGTTCTTC. Its translation is CASSSGQLNEQFF.

V usage is TRBV24-1 and J usage is TRBJ2-2; tentatively, D is TRBD2 (5 bases). The CDR3 is made up of 16 amino acids. The germline V gene has CDR1 KGHDR and CDR2 SFDVKD. V was shortened by 3 bases and J by 0 bases, with 10 bases between the two germline ends. In DNA form, the CDR3 reads TGTGCCACCAGTGATCTAGCTGACGCGAACACCGGGGAGCTGTTTTTT. Its translation: CATSDLADANTGELFF.

The V call is TRBV4-2, the J call TRBJ2-3; 9 bases are shared with TRBD2. Germline values: CDR1 LGHNA, CDR2 YNFKEQ. V dropped 1 base and J dropped 2; count of bases not matched to a gene: 4. CDR3 size: 16 residues. The CDR3 here is CASSQATSGHTDTQYF. CDR3 coding DNA: TGTGCCAGCAGCCAAGCGACTAGCGGTCACACAGATACGCAGTATTTT.

The chain links TRBV27 to TRBJ2-3; weak D call: TRBD1 (6 bases). CDR1 is MNHEY and CDR2 is SMNVEV in the germline V gene (reference sequence). CDR3 length: 18 amino acids. V lost 7 bases and J lost 4, with 27 bases in between. The CDR3 sequence is CASKAGTTRIALSDTQYF. The CDR3, as DNA: TGTGCCAGCAAAGCCGGGACAACAAGAATCGCACTTTCAGATACGCAGTATTTT.

The chain is built from TRBV6-5 and TRBJ1-6; D is ambiguous. Germline CDR1 and CDR2: MNHEY and SVGAGI. Trimming removed 2 bases at V and 12 bases at J, with 11 bases between. The CDR3 loop spans 13 amino acids. CDR3 protein: CASSYNDRGPLHF. CDR3 DNA: TGTGCCAGCAGTTACAATGACCGGGGACCCCTCCACTTT.

This clone showed up just a few times. The rearrangement uses TRBV7-8 and TRBJ1-3; D gene ambiguous. The CDR3 extends over 14 amino acids. Trimming cost V 5 bases and J 4 bases, with 12 bases left between them. CDR1 and CDR2 (germline): SGHVS, FQNEAQ. The CDR3 loop reads CASSPRPGGNTIYF. In nucleotides, the CDR3 is TGTGCCAGCAGCCCCCGACCGGGGGGAAACACCATATATTTT.

The V call is TRBV9, the J call TRBJ1-5; no clear D. Per the germline V gene, CDR1 is SGDLS and CDR2 is YYNGEE. Trimming stripped 0 bases from V and 9 bases from J, with 10 bases between. The CDR3 has 13 residues. The CDR3 DNA reads as TGTGCCAGCAGCGTAGCACCCCAGCGGCCCCAGCATTTT. It translates to CASSVAPQRPQHF.

This chain links TRBV19 with TRBJ2-5; TRBD1 aligns across 10 bases. Per the germline V gene, CDR1 is LNHDA and CDR2 is SQIVND (reference sequence). CDR3 size: 15 residues. V shed 8 bases and J 6 bases; nucleotides not matched to a gene: 12. DNA of the CDR3: TGTGCCAGTGCGGATTTGGGACAGGGGACAAAGACCCAGTACTTC. Amino acid sequence: CASADLGQGTKTQYF.

This clone was observed a few times. This chain uses TRBV30 with TRBJ1-2; tentatively, D is TRBD1 (6 bases). This CDR3 comprises 13 residues. CDR1 and CDR2 (germline): GTSNPN, SVGIG (reference sequence). Trimming took 8 bases from V and 3 from J, leaving 16 bases between them. Here the CDR3 DNA reads TGTGCCAGTGACAGGCAAGGGGACTATGGCTACACCTTC. It specifies CASDRQGDYGYTF.

This clone was observed many times. This sequence joins TRBV6-2 or TRBV6-3 and TRBJ1-1, with D hard to call. The CDR3 runs 13 residues. Germline V gene data show CDR1 as MNHEY and CDR2 as SVGEGT. Between the trimmed V and J ends, which lost 5 bases and 4 bases, there was a span of 11 bases. CDR3 bases: TGTGCCAGCAGTCCCCACTCCTCCACTGAAGCTTTCTTT. It specifies CASSPHSSTEAFF.

This chain uses TRBV3-1 (or the pseudogene TRBV3-2) with TRBJ2-3, with 13 bases identical to TRBD2. Germline V lookup: CDR1 LGHDT, CDR2 YNNKEL (reference sequence). V dropped 0 bases and J dropped 11; count of bases not matched to a gene: 8. The CDR3 runs 16 residues. The CDR3 here is CASSQEGTSGAQKQYF. The CDR3 coding sequence is TGTGCCAGCAGCCAAGAGGGGACTAGCGGGGCACAAAAGCAGTATTTT.

This clone has a handful of counts. This sequence joins TRBV19 and TRBJ1-1, with a tentative D call TRBD1 (6 bases). The V gene lost 8 bases and the J gene lost 3 bases, with 16 bases spanning the gap. The CDR3 loop spans 14 amino acids. Germline CDR1 LNHDA, CDR2 SQIVND (reference sequence). CDR3 sequence reads: CASVDGGRYTEAFF. The CDR3 coding sequence is TGTGCCAGTGTCGACGGGGGGCGGTACACTGAAGCTTTCTTT.

The chain joins TRBV7-9 to TRBJ2-3; 7 bases map to TRBD1. CDR3 size: 13 residues. CDR1 and CDR2 from the germline V gene are SEHNR and FQNEAQ (reference sequence). The trim removed 10 bases at V and 4 bases at J, leaving 8 bases unmatched. The CDR3 nucleotides are TGTGCCAAAGGGGGCGGACGGGCAGATACGCAGTATTTT. Its protein is CAKGGGRADTQYF.